The 23 T cell receptor beta chains presented below share a single source sample, sequenced in a study of CD8 T cells in cerebrospinal fluid in Alzheimer's disease. TCRdb reprocessed the 10x single-cell sequencing reads and keeps a single row for each CDR3 protein, giving no DNA. In all, the sample yields 1,500 or so distinct CDR3 sequences. Sequencing used cerebrospinal fluid. Receptors were obtained from a human donor with mild cognitive impairment.

This clonotype is deemed medium-sized by its frequency. This chain uses TRBV27 with TRBJ2-1. Germline V lookup: CDR1 MNHEY, CDR2 SMNVEV (reference sequence). The CDR3 length is 12 residues. CDR3 region: CASSFALGEQFF.

Measured by frequency, this clonotype is medium-sized. The chain uses TRBV6-5 and TRBJ1-4. Germline V gene lookup returns CDR1 MNHEY and CDR2 SVGAGI. The CDR3 spans 15 residues. The CDR3 protein is CASSSRKLTNEKLFF.

Considering frequency, this clonotype is large (0.1 to 1%). V usage is TRBV7-2 and J usage is TRBJ2-5; checking the TCRdb D call of TRBD1 is not possible without DNA. Per germline, CDR1 SGHTA and CDR2 FQGNSA. The CDR3 spans 15 residues. The CDR3 loop is CASSDRGRKEETQYF.

The V gene is TRBV7-6, the J gene TRBJ2-1; with no DNA, the TCRdb D assignment of TRBD1 cannot be verified. Germline CDR1 and CDR2: SGHVS and FNYEAQ. The CDR3 contains 16 residues. This CDR3 reads CASSLGPKGVGYEQFF.

This clonotype is large (0.1 to 1%) by frequency. The rearrangement uses TRBV5-6 and TRBJ1-4; TCRdb lists TRBD1, though no DNA is available to test this call. Germline values: CDR1 SGHDT, CDR2 YYEEEE. The CDR3 length is 12 residues. The CDR3 reads CASSRDRGSLFF.

This clonotype is classed as large by frequency. The rearrangement links TRBV7-3 to TRBJ2-1; TCRdb outputs TRBD1, but without DNA this stays unchecked. Germline V gene lookup returns CDR1 SGHTA and CDR2 FQGTGA. This CDR3 is built from 14 residues. The CDR3 loop is CASSPGREYNEQFF. The entire variable domain, with the rest obtained from reference TRBV7-3 and TRBJ2-1, is as follows: GAGVSQTPSNKVTEKGKYVELRCDPISGHTALYWYRQSLGQGPEFLIYFQGTGAADDSGLPNDRFFAVRPEGSVSTLKIQRTERGDSAVYLCASSPGREYNEQFFGPGTRLTVL.

This clonotype registers medium-sized by frequency. The V call is TRBV9, the J call TRBJ2-1. The CDR3 runs to 15 residues. Germline-derived CDR1 and CDR2 are SGDLS and YYNGEE. The chain's CDR3 is CASSVEDSSYNEQFF.

This clonotype shows up as medium-sized by frequency. The chain is built from TRBV5-5 and TRBJ2-7. This CDR3 comprises 15 residues. Per germline, CDR1 SGHKS and CDR2 YYEKEE (reference sequence). The CDR3 region is CASSLAQSSAYEQYF.

This clonotype is medium-sized (0.01 to 0.1%) by frequency. V gene TRBV6-1 combines with J gene TRBJ1-1; TCRdb calls TRBD1, which cannot be checked without DNA. This CDR3 comprises 16 residues. Germline-derived CDR1 and CDR2 are MNHNS and SASEGT. CDR3 residues: CASSALTVGGSTEAFF.

This sequence joins TRBV18 and TRBJ1-4; TCRdb designates TRBD1, a call that cannot be tested without DNA. This CDR3 has 14 residues. Germline V gives CDR1 KGHSH, CDR2 LQKENI. The CDR3 protein is CASSPSRVGEKLFF.

Judged by frequency, this clonotype is medium-sized. V is TRBV29-1 and J is TRBJ1-2. The germline gives CDR1 SQVTM, CDR2 ANQGSEA. The CDR3 length is 13 residues. This chain's CDR3 is CSVDSGRAYGYTF.

By frequency, this clonotype registers medium-sized (0.01 to 0.1%). This rearrangement joins TRBV6-5 to TRBJ1-6; checking the TCRdb D call of TRBD1 is not possible without DNA. Per the germline V gene, CDR1 is MNHEY and CDR2 is SVGAGI. This CDR3 comprises 15 residues. The CDR3 sequence is CASSLNRDSLSPLHF.

This clonotype is deemed medium-sized (0.01 to 0.1%) by its frequency. The chain is built from TRBV24-1 and TRBJ2-3; TCRdb indicates TRBD1, and absent DNA this call remains unverified. The CDR3 extends over 12 amino acids. Germline V gives CDR1 KGHDR, CDR2 SFDVKD. CDR3 sequence reads: CATQGQTDTQYF.

The J gene is TRBJ1-1, the V gene TRBV12-3 or TRBV12-4; with no DNA, the TCRdb D assignment of TRBD1 cannot be verified. CDR3 length: 15 residues. CDR3: CASSPTGTGGTEAFF.

The chain employs TRBV5-6 and TRBJ1-2. The CDR3 consists of 12 residues. From germline, CDR1 is SGHDT and CDR2 YYEEEE. This chain's CDR3 is CASSLVAGTYTF.

This clonotype ranks as medium-sized in terms of frequency. The J gene is TRBJ2-5, the V gene TRBV5-1; the TRBD2 assignment by TCRdb is unverifiable without DNA. The CDR3 length is 17 residues. Germline V gene data show CDR1 as SGHRS and CDR2 as YFSETQ. The CDR3 here is CASSQGLAGVYQETQYF.

This clonotype ranks as medium-sized (0.01 to 0.1%) in terms of frequency. The chain combines TRBV20-1 with TRBJ1-1; TCRdb's assignment of TRBD1 cannot be checked, as there is no DNA. This CDR3 region has 14 residues. Germline values: CDR1 DFQATT, CDR2 SNEGSKA (reference sequence). The CDR3 loop reads CSAPDRGGETEAFF.

In terms of frequency, this clonotype is medium-sized. J is TRBJ1-4 and V is TRBV12-3 or TRBV12-4; TCRdb's D gene call, TRBD1, goes unchecked for lack of DNA. The CDR3 covers 15 residues. The CDR3 sequence is CASSPTGTWGEKLFF.

Judged by frequency, this clonotype is large. The V gene is TRBV2, the J gene TRBJ2-5. The V gene's germline CDR1 is SNHLY and CDR2 FYNNEI. The CDR3 has 11 amino acids. Here the CDR3 reads CASSYEETQYF.

Judged by frequency, this clonotype is medium-sized. The chain has TRBV20-1 and TRBJ1-1; TCRdb names TRBD1, which stays unverified in the absence of DNA. This CDR3 region has 16 residues. Germline CDR1 is DFQATT and CDR2 is SNEGSKA (reference sequence). The CDR3 loop reads CSARDPGTGRNTEAFF.

This clonotype is medium-sized by frequency. The rearrangement joins TRBV20-1 to TRBJ2-2; the D call of TRBD2 rests on TCRdb alone, since no DNA is present to check it. The CDR3 runs 17 residues. Germline-derived CDR1 and CDR2 are DFQATT and SNEGSKA (reference sequence). This CDR3 reads CSARGGTSGGGTGELFF.

By frequency, this clonotype registers medium-sized. The chain joins TRBV6-2 or TRBV6-3 to TRBJ2-7; TCRdb names TRBD1, which stays unverified in the absence of DNA. In germline, CDR1 is MNHEY, CDR2 SVGEGT. CDR3 length: 16 residues. The CDR3 is CASSYDRDLNAYEQYF.

This chain connects TRBV19 to TRBJ2-2; TCRdb selects TRBD2, and the lack of DNA leaves this call unchecked. CDR1 is LNHDA and CDR2 is SQIVND in the germline V gene (reference sequence). The CDR3 loop spans 16 amino acids. CDR3 loop: CASSIGLPIFSGELFF.